This is a list of T cell receptor beta chains from one sample in a study of T cell responses to AZD1222 COVID-19 vaccine. Measured with immunoSEQ multiplex PCR; TCRdb has only the in-frame clones, and not every one. The sample gives 250,000 or so clones, 80% to 95% of which show up once; around 0.5% is in the top ten. Here the sequenced sample was peripheral blood, taken on day 0 of AZD1222 vaccination. Source of these receptors: an adult in good health. Both conserved end residues are part of each CDR3. D genes are given only for firm matches.

CDR3aa | CDR3nt | j_gene | len | d_gene | v_gene
CASSPTTGTEAFF | TGTGCCAGCAGCCCCACGACAGGGACTGAAGCTTTCTTT | TRBJ1-1 | 13 | TRBD1 | TRBV7-3
CASSAQGGGELFF | TGTGCCAGCAGTGCGCAGGGTGGGGGGGAGCTGTTTTTT | TRBJ2-2 | 13 | NA | TRBV27
CSVAGVEGYTF | TGCAGCGTTGCCGGGGTAGAGGGCTACACCTTC | TRBJ1-2 | 11 | NA | TRBV29-1
CASSLSGSNYGYTF | TGTGCCAGCAGTTTATCCGGCAGTAACTATGGCTACACCTTC | TRBJ1-2 | 14 | NA | TRBV28
CASSLDVPLVQETQYF | TGTGCCAGCAGTTTAGACGTCCCCCTGGTACAAGAGACCCAGTACTTC | TRBJ2-5 | 16 | NA | TRBV28
CASSGHGAGINGYTF | TGTGCCAGCTCCGGCCACGGCGCGGGCATCAATGGCTACACCTTC | TRBJ1-2 | 15 | NA | TRBV11-2
CASSLAGRNTEAFF | TGTGCCAGCAGCTTGGCCGGGAGGAACACTGAAGCTTTCTTT | TRBJ1-1 | 14 | NA | TRBV5-4
CASSVEAGRYIGELFF | TGTGCCAGCAGCGTAGAGGCAGGGAGATACATAGGGGAGCTGTTTTTT | TRBJ2-2 | 16 | NA | TRBV9
CATSEVYSNQPQHF | TGTGCCACCAGTGAGGTCTATAGCAATCAGCCCCAGCATTTT | TRBJ1-5 | 14 | NA | TRBV24-1
CASSPPDRDRQFF | TGTGCCAGCTCACCCCCCGACAGGGACCGGCAGTTCTTC | TRBJ2-1 | 13 | TRBD1 | TRBV18
CASTGTGGTDTQYF | TGTGCCAGCACCGGGACAGGGGGCACAGATACGCAGTATTTT | TRBJ2-3 | 14 | TRBD1 | TRBV25-1
CTSSQPCRGGLFNTEAFF | TGCACCAGCAGCCAACCTTGTAGGGGGGGCCTTTTTAACACTGAAGCTTTCTTT | TRBJ1-1 | 18 | NA | TRBV1
CASSPGIANYGYTF | TGTGCCAGCAGCCCAGGGATAGCTAACTATGGCTACACCTTC | TRBJ1-2 | 14 | NA | TRBV11-2
CATSREAGLGAKNIQYF | TGTGCCACCAGCAGAGAGGCAGGGTTAGGAGCCAAAAACATTCAGTACTTC | TRBJ2-4 | 17 | NA | TRBV15